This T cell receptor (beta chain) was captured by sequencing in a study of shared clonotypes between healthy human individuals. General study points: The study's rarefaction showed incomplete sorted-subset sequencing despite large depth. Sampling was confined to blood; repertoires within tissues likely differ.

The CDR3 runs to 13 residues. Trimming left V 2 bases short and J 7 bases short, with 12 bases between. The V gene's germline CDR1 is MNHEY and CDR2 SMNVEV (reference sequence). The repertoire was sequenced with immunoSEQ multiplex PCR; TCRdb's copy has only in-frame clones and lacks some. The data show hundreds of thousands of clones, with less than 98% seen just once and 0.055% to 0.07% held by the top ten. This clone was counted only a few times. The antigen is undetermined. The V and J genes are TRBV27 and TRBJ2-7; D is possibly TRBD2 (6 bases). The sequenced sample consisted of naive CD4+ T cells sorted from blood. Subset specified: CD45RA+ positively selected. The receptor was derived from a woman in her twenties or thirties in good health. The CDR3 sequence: CASSLPPRGEQYF. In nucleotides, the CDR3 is TGTGCCAGCAGTTTACCCCCCCGGGGGGAGCAGTACTTC.